The 2 T cell receptor beta chains in this list originate from one sample, sequenced in a study of CD8 T cells in ankylosing spondylitis. A single record per CDR3 protein comes from TCRdb applying MiXCR to the 5' RACE reads. The sample lists 310,000 or so distinct CDR3 sequences, roughly 20% seen once, with roughly 7.4% in the top ten. Material: blood, either unsorted or a sorted T cell fraction (not recorded which). The receptors were sampled from a male donor with ankylosing spondylitis or in good health (not recorded which).

The chain uses TRBV20-1 and TRBJ1-2; possibly TRBD1 for D (5 bases). Trimming left V 1 base short and J 6 bases short, with 15 bases between. There are 14 residues in the CDR3. CDR1 is DFQATT, CDR2 SNEGSKA, per germline (reference sequence). CDR3 loop: CSARGLRGEDGYTF. Written as DNA, the CDR3 is TGCAGTGCTAGAGGGTTGCGGGGGGAGGATGGCTACACCTTC.

This chain links TRBV12-3 or TRBV12-4 with TRBJ1-1; possible D gene TRBD1, 5 bases. Trimming stripped 5 bases from V and 4 bases from J, with 14 bases between. The CDR3 contains 14 residues. CDR3 protein: CASSLQGRGTEAFF. The CDR3 DNA reads TGTGCCAGCAGTCTGCAGGGTCGAGGCACTGAAGCTTTCTTT.